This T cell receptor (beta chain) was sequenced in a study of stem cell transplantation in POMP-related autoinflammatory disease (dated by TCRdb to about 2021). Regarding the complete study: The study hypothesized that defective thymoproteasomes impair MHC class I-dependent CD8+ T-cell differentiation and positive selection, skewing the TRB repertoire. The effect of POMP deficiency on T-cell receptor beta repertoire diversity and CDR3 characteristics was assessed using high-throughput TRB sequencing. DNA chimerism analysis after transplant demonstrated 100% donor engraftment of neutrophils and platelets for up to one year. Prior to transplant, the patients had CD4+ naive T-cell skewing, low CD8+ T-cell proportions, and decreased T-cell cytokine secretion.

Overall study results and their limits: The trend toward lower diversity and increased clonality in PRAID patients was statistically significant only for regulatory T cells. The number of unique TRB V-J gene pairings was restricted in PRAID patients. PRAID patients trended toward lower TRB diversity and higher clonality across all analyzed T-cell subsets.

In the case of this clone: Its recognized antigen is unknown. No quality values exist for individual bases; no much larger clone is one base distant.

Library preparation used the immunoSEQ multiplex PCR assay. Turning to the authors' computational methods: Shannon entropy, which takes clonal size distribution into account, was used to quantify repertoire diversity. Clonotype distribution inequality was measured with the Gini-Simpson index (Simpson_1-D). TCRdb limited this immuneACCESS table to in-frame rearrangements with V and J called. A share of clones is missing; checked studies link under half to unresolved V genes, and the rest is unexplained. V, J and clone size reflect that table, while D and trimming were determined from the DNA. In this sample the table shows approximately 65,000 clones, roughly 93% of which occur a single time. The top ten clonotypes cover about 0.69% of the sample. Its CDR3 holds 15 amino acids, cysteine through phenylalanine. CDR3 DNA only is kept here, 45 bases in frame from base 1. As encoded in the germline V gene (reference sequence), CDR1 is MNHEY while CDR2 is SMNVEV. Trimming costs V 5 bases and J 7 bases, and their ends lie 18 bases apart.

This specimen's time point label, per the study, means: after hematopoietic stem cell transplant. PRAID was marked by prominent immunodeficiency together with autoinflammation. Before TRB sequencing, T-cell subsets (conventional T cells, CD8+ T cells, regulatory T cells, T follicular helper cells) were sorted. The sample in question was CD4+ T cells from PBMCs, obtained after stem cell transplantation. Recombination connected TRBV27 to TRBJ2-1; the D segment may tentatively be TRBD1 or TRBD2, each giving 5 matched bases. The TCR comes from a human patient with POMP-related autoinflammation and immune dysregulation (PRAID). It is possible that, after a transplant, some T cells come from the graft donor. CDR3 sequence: CASSPGTTGENEQFF. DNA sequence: TGTGCCAGCAGTCCCGGGACGACCGGGGAAAATGAGCAGTTCTTC.